These 29 T cell receptor beta chains originate from one sample sequenced in a study of shared clonotypes between healthy human individuals. Naive CD8 cells lacked CD45RO, underwent positive selection for CCR7 and left out terminally differentiated effector memory CD45RA+ cells. Some clones are missing from TCRdb's copy, which holds only in-frame ones; the method was immunoSEQ multiplex PCR. The data show roughly 590,000 clones, about 95% seen once. Sequences were obtained from naive CD8+ T cells sorted from blood. The receptors originated from a woman in her 30s in good health.

The chain recombines TRBV5-1 with TRBJ2-3, with D perhaps TRBD1 (6 bases). The V gene lost 0 bases and the J gene lost 0 bases, with 11 bases spanning the gap. The CDR3 length is 16 residues. From germline, CDR1 is SGHRS and CDR2 YFSETQ. The chain's CDR3 is CASSLVGDTSTDTQYF. The CDR3 coding sequence is TGCGCCAGCAGCTTGGTTGGGGACACAAGCACAGATACGCAGTATTTT.

The V call is TRBV5-6, the J call TRBJ1-2; 7 bases are shared with TRBD1. Losses at the gene ends were 4 bases for V and 8 bases for J; bases not matched to a gene: 8. CDR3 size: 13 residues. Germline V gene sequence: CDR1 SGHDT, CDR2 YYEEEE. CDR3 residues: CASSTQGNGGYTF. The CDR3 DNA follows: TGTGCCAGCAGCACACAGGGGAATGGCGGCTACACCTTC. Variable domain in full (rest from reference TRBV5-6 and TRBJ1-2): DAGVTQSPTHLIKTRGQQVTLRCSPKSGHDTVSWYQQALGQGPQFIFQYYEEEERQRGNFPDRFSGHQFPNYSSELNVNALLLGDSALYLCASSTQGNGGYTFGSGTRLTVV.

This clone was detected once. The V gene is TRBV5-4, the J gene TRBJ2-7; TRBD1 or TRBD2 may be the D gene (6 bases each). CDR1 SGHNT and CDR2 YYREEE come from the germline V gene (reference sequence). Trimming took off 2 bases at V and 5 bases at J, with 14 bases between the two ends. The CDR3 spans 14 residues. CDR3 in amino acids: CASSLSWGANEQYF. The CDR3 coding sequence is TGTGCCAGCAGCTTAAGTTGGGGGGCCAACGAGCAGTACTTC.

This sequence joins TRBV5-8 and TRBJ2-7; 11 nucleotides match TRBD2. Germline V gives CDR1 SGHTS, CDR2 YDEGEE. Germline trimming cut 9 bases from V and 3 bases from J; bases unmatched to any gene: 5. This CDR3 spans 13 amino acids. CDR3 sequence reads: CAISGRADYEQYF. In nucleotides, the CDR3 is TGTGCCATTAGCGGGAGGGCCGACTACGAGCAGTACTTC.

This chain links TRBV5-6 with TRBJ2-1, with D possibly TRBD2 on 6 matching bases. This CDR3 contains 15 residues. V lost 0 bases to trimming and J lost 2 bases, with 9 bases between them. The V gene's germline CDR1 is SGHDT and CDR2 YYEEEE. The CDR3 is CASSLERAPYNEQFF. The CDR3 DNA reads as TGTGCCAGCAGCTTGGAGCGGGCCCCCTACAATGAGCAGTTCTTC.

V and J are TRBV7-9 and TRBJ2-1, with no clear D. This CDR3 spans 12 amino acids. Looked up from germline, CDR1 is SEHNR and CDR2 is FQNEAQ (reference sequence). V was clipped by 4 bases and J by 8 bases, with 9 bases between them. Here the CDR3 reads CASSYGFDEQFF. CDR3 DNA sequence: TGTGCCAGCAGCTATGGGTTTGATGAGCAGTTCTTC.

The V call is TRBV14, the J call TRBJ1-6; D is unclear. The CDR3 is 16 amino acids. Germline lookup yields CDR1 SGHDN and CDR2 FVKESK. Trimming removed 6 bases at V and 7 bases at J, with 19 bases between. The CDR3 bases are TGTGCCAGCAGTCGAACATCGGACTTTCAAAATTCACCCCTCCACTTT. This encodes CASSRTSDFQNSPLHF.

The chain carries TRBV5-4 and TRBJ2-1; 7 positions match TRBD2. Germline values: CDR1 SGHNT, CDR2 YYREEE (reference sequence). The CDR3 covers 16 residues. V dropped 0 bases and J dropped 1; count of bases not matched to a gene: 4. CDR3 residues: CASSLGGRASYNEQFF. CDR3 bases: TGTGCCAGCAGCTTGGGCGGGAGAGCGTCCTACAATGAGCAGTTCTTC.

This chain connects TRBV6-6 to TRBJ2-7; D is unresolved. Germline CDR1 MNHNY, CDR2 SVGAGI (reference sequence). The CDR3 is 14 residues long. The V end was cut by 2 bases, the J end by 0 bases, with 8 bases between. The chain's CDR3 is CASSYGRTSYEQYF. CDR3 DNA sequence: TGTGCCAGCAGTTACGGGCGGACCTCCTACGAGCAGTACTTC.

Remarks on this clone: One end of the junction is discordant with germline, which a read error may explain. The chain uses TRBV7-6 and TRBJ2-3; 10 nucleotides line up with TRBD2. CDR3 size: 14 residues. CDR1 SGHVS and CDR2 FNYEAQ come from the germline V gene. In DNA, the CDR3 is TGTGCCAGCAGTTTAGCGGGAGGTTCAGATACGCAGTATTTT. It translates to CASSLAGGSDTQYF.

The chain links TRBV27 to TRBJ2-7; possible D gene TRBD1, 5 bases. The CDR3 has 13 amino acids. CDR1 is MNHEY and CDR2 is SMNVEV in the germline V gene (reference sequence). V lost 6 bases and J 6 bases, leaving 15 bases between the germline ends. In nucleotides, the CDR3 is TGTGCCAGCAGCCTAACCCTTGACAGCGAGCAGTACTTC. It is translated as CASSLTLDSEQYF.

This chain connects TRBV6-5 to TRBJ2-1; no clear D gene. The CDR3 runs to 15 residues. Germline V gene sequence: CDR1 MNHEY, CDR2 SVGAGI. V was cut by 5 bases and J by 4 bases, with 15 bases left in between. The CDR3 protein is CASSPLTEGYNEQFF. For the CDR3, the DNA is TGTGCCAGCAGTCCCCTGACGGAAGGGTACAATGAGCAGTTCTTC.

The V and J genes are TRBV7-2 and TRBJ2-5, with D maybe TRBD2 (6 bases). Germline values: CDR1 SGHTA, CDR2 FQGNSA. Deletions cut 5 bases from V and 3 bases from J, with 22 bases between. The CDR3 is made up of 17 amino acids. The CDR3 nucleotides are TGTGCCAGCAGCCCATACCCCGAGGCTAGCGAAAAAGAGACCCAGTACTTC. Its protein is CASSPYPEASEKETQYF.

J is TRBJ1-5 and V is TRBV28, with 8 nucleotides matching TRBD1. CDR3 length equals 14 residues. After removal of 8 bases from V and 6 bases from J, the junction contained 9 bases not matched to a gene. Germline CDR1 reads MDHEN; CDR2 reads SYDVKM. This CDR3 is CASVHQGASQPQHF. CDR3 DNA: TGTGCCAGCGTCCATCAGGGGGCGAGTCAGCCCCAGCATTTT.

V and J are TRBV28 and TRBJ2-2; possibly TRBD2 for D (6 bases). This CDR3 spans 15 amino acids. The V end was cut by 7 bases, the J end by 0 bases, with 12 bases between. Germline V CDR1 and CDR2: MDHEN, SYDVKM. CDR3 bases: TGTGCCAGCAATGCGGGGCTAGCGAACACCGGGGAGCTGTTTTTT. It codes for CASNAGLANTGELFF. Drawing the rest from reference TRBV28 and TRBJ2-2, the complete variable domain is DVKVTQSSRYLVKRTGEKVFLECVQDMDHENMFWYRQDPGLGLRLIYFSYDVKMKEKGDIPEGYSVSREKKERFSLILESASTNQTSMYLCASNAGLANTGELFFGEGSRLTVL.

V is TRBV15 and J is TRBJ2-1; 9 nucleotides match TRBD1. CDR1 and CDR2 from the germline V gene are LNHNV and YYDKDF (reference sequence). V trimming: 3 bases; J trimming: 8 bases; junction bases outside the gene matches: 8. The CDR3 length is 15 residues. CDR3 region: CATSSSGTGFDEQFF. The DNA of the CDR3 is TGTGCCACCAGCAGTTCCGGGACAGGGTTCGATGAGCAGTTCTTC.

The chain combines TRBV29-1 with TRBJ2-3; possibly TRBD1 or TRBD2 for D (6 bases each). V was cut by 4 bases and J by 6 bases, with 17 bases left in between. The CDR3 contains 14 residues. Germline loops: CDR1 SQVTM, CDR2 ANQGSEA. The CDR3 nucleotides read TGCAGCGTTGTAGGGGGGCTAGCCAGTGATACGCAGTATTTT. It specifies CSVVGGLASDTQYF.

The V and J genes are TRBV11-2 and TRBJ2-7, with a possible D match to TRBD1 (5 bases). V lost 3 bases and J lost 4, with 16 bases in between. This CDR3 is built from 15 residues. Germline V CDR1 and CDR2: SGHAT, FQNNGV. As DNA, the CDR3 is TGTGCCAGCAGCTTTTCCTCTGGGGCGGAATACGAGCAGTACTTC. Translation: CASSFSSGAEYEQYF.

The J gene is TRBJ1-2, the V gene TRBV7-9; D might be TRBD1 (5 bases). The V end was cut by 1 base, the J end by 3 bases, with 9 bases between. Germline assignment: CDR1 SEHNR and CDR2 FQNEAQ (reference sequence). The CDR3 runs 14 residues. The CDR3 DNA reads TGTGCCAGCAGCTTAGAGGAGGGGTACTATGGCTACACCTTC. Translating it yields CASSLEEGYYGYTF.

This sequence joins TRBV28 and TRBJ1-2; D might be TRBD1 (6 bases). The germline gives CDR1 MDHEN, CDR2 SYDVKM. V was shortened by 4 bases and J by 7 bases, with 22 bases between the two germline ends. This CDR3 contains 16 residues. CDR3: CASSSLRVGQSIGYTF. Written as DNA, the CDR3 is TGTGCCAGCAGTTCTTTAAGAGTAGGACAGTCTATTGGCTACACCTTC.

The rearrangement uses TRBV5-6 and TRBJ2-1; 7 positions agree with TRBD2. CDR3 size: 16 residues. With V trimmed by 4 bases and J by 3 bases, 10 bases remained unmatched. The germline V gene has CDR1 SGHDT and CDR2 YYEEEE. CDR3 sequence (DNA): TGTGCCAGCAGCCGGTCGGCGGGAGTCTTCTACAATGAGCAGTTCTTC. This translates into CASSRSAGVFYNEQFF. Full variable domain (outside the CDR3, taken from reference TRBV5-6 and TRBJ2-1): DAGVTQSPTHLIKTRGQQVTLRCSPKSGHDTVSWYQQALGQGPQFIFQYYEEEERQRGNFPDRFSGHQFPNYSSELNVNALLLGDSALYLCASSRSAGVFYNEQFFGPGTRLTVL.

The chain has TRBV4-1 and TRBJ1-2, with 8 bases lining up with TRBD1. Germline V gives CDR1 MGHRA, CDR2 YSYEKL. This CDR3 has 17 amino acids. After removal of 5 bases from V and 6 bases from J, the junction contained 17 bases not matched to a gene. CDR3 coding DNA: TGCGCCAGCAGCTCCCCGACAGGGGCCATCTCAATAGATGGCTACACCTTC. It is translated as CASSSPTGAISIDGYTF.

This chain links TRBV2 with TRBJ2-1, with 15 positions matching TRBD2. The CDR3 runs to 16 residues. V trimming: 4 bases; J trimming: 8 bases; junction bases outside the gene matches: 6. Germline CDR1 is SNHLY and CDR2 is FYNNEI. The CDR3 nucleotides are TGTGCCAGCAGTGTGGGGACTAGCGGGAGGTGGGATGAGCAGTTCTTC. Encoded protein: CASSVGTSGRWDEQFF.

The V call is TRBV7-9, the J call TRBJ1-5; D uncertain. The germline V gene has CDR1 SEHNR and CDR2 FQNEAQ (reference sequence). The CDR3 covers 12 residues. Trimming removed 5 bases at V and 1 base at J, with 3 bases between. The CDR3 spells CASSQSNQPQHF. The CDR3 region has the DNA TGTGCCAGCAGCCAAAGCAATCAGCCCCAGCATTTT.

This chain uses TRBV7-9 with TRBJ2-5, with D perhaps TRBD2 (6 bases). The CDR3 has 17 amino acids. Trimming took 4 bases from V and 2 from J, leaving 20 bases between them. Germline V gene sequence: CDR1 SEHNR, CDR2 FQNEAQ (reference sequence). CDR3 loop: CASSSSGYGVRQETQYF. In nucleotides, the CDR3 is TGTGCCAGCAGCTCCAGCGGGTACGGGGTCCGGCAAGAGACCCAGTACTTC.

This clone was counted a single time. V usage is TRBV5-1 and J usage is TRBJ2-3; tentatively, D is TRBD2 (5 bases). V lost 4 bases, J lost 3 bases, and 9 bases lay in between. The CDR3 loop spans 13 amino acids. Germline assignment: CDR1 SGHRS and CDR2 YFSETQ. The CDR3 reads CASSRTATDTQYF. DNA for the CDR3: TGCGCCAGCAGCAGGACTGCTACAGATACGCAGTATTTT.

The chain couples TRBV19 to TRBJ2-1, with D perhaps being TRBD1 or TRBD2 (5 bases each). The V gene lost 5 bases and the J gene lost 5 bases, with 10 bases spanning the gap. This CDR3 has 13 amino acids. Per the germline V gene, CDR1 is LNHDA and CDR2 is SQIVND (reference sequence). The CDR3 loop is CASSLGRHNEQFF. DNA for the CDR3: TGTGCCAGTAGTCTGGGACGGCACAATGAGCAGTTCTTC.

V usage is TRBV5-4 and J usage is TRBJ2-1; the match to TRBD2 covers 9 bases. J gave up 0 bases and V 0 bases, and 4 bases lay outside the gene matches. The germline V gene has CDR1 SGHNT and CDR2 YYREEE (reference sequence). The CDR3 runs to 17 residues. CDR3 protein: CASSLGLAGSSYNEQFF. DNA for the CDR3: TGTGCCAGCAGCTTGGGGCTAGCGGGAAGCTCCTACAATGAGCAGTTCTTC.

CDR3 DNA sequence: TGTGCCTGGAGCCCACAGGGCAATCAGCCCCAGCATTTT. Translated, it gives CAWSPQGNQPQHF. The chain uses TRBV30 and TRBJ1-5, with TRBD1 as a possible D gene (5 bases). The CDR3 is made up of 13 amino acids. Trimming removed 3 bases at V and 2 bases at J, with 8 bases between. Germline V gene data show CDR1 as GTSNPN and CDR2 as SVGIG (reference sequence). The full variable domain, in which reference TRBV30 and TRBJ1-5 provide the parts outside the CDR3, is SQTIHQWPATLVQPVGSPLSLECTVEGTSNPNLYWYRQAAGRGLQLLFYSVGIGQISSEVPQNLSASRPQDRQFILSSKKLLLSDSGFYLCAWSPQGNQPQHFGDGTRLSIL.